Listed below are T cell receptor beta chains from one sample, sequenced in a study of OX40 agonist ivuxolimab in advanced cancers. Libraries were prepared by immunoSEQ multiplex PCR; TCRdb keeps only in-frame clonotypes and omits some of them. This sample yields fewer than 100,000 clones, of which roughly nine tenths are seen a single time; around 0.19% belongs to the top ten. This sample comprised CD4+ or CD8+ T cells sorted from blood, obtained in a trial of the OX40 agonist ivuxolimab. These receptors came from an adult with an advanced solid tumor such as melanoma, head and neck, liver or kidney cancer. CDR3s include the opening cysteine and the closing phenylalanine or tryptophan. D genes are given only for firm matches. Size is stated for part of the rows, as once, few or many counts, or as a class when the clone is expanded.

TRBV5-1	TRBJ2-2	TRBD1	-	CASSFPSGTGDTGELFF	TGCGCCAGCAGCTTCCCTTCCGGGACAGGGGACACCGGGGAGCTGTTTTTT
TRBV5-5	TRBJ1-2	-	-	CASSLIGHAGYTF	TGTGCCAGCAGCTTGATCGGACATGCTGGCTACACCTTC
TRBV11-2	TRBJ2-2	-	-	CASSWGAGGDGELFF	TGTGCCAGCAGCTGGGGGGCCGGCGGGGACGGGGAGCTGTTTTTT
TRBV5-1	TRBJ1-1	TRBD1	-	CASSSTGGEGTEAFF	TGCGCCAGCAGCTCTACAGGGGGCGAGGGCACTGAAGCTTTCTTT
TRBV19	TRBJ1-1	TRBD1	-	CASSPPGQGQAFF	TGTGCCAGTAGTCCGCCGGGACAGGGTCAGGCTTTCTTT
TRBV5-1	TRBJ1-6	-	-	CASSQEKHSPLHF	TGCGCCAGCAGTCAAGAAAAGCATTCACCCCTCCACTTT
TRBV30	TRBJ2-5	-	few	CAWSEPWETQYF	TGTGCCTGGAGTGAGCCCTGGGAGACCCAGTACTTC
TRBV7-8	TRBJ2-1	-	-	CASSPRGASYNEQFF	TGTGCCAGCAGCCCCCGCGGGGCCTCCTACAATGAGCAGTTCTTC
TRBV18	TRBJ1-1	-	-	CASSPNLKGGFPEAFF	TGTGCCAGCTCACCAAATCTGAAGGGAGGGTTCCCTGAAGCTTTCTTT
TRBV6-4	TRBJ1-5	-	-	CASSDSLGGPRWQPQHF	TGTGCCAGCAGTGACTCATTGGGGGGCCCTCGGTGGCAGCCCCAGCATTTT
TRBV28	TRBJ1-3	-	-	CASSNQQGLGNTIYF	TGTGCCAGCAGCAATCAACAGGGATTAGGAAACACCATATATTTT
TRBV2	TRBJ1-6	-	-	CASSEVYGSPLHF	TGTGCCAGCAGTGAAGTATACGGCTCACCCCTCCACTTT
TRBV28	TRBJ2-7	TRBD1	-	CASRGDRGQIEQYF	TGTGCCAGCAGGGGGGACAGGGGGCAGATCGAGCAGTACTTC
TRBV7-9	TRBJ2-1	TRBD1	-	CASSLFAGGLEQFF	TGTGCCAGCAGCTTGTTCGCAGGGGGCCTTGAGCAGTTCTTC
TRBV9	TRBJ2-1	TRBD1	-	CASSITTGNGNEQFF	TGTGCCAGCAGCATCACGACAGGGAATGGCAATGAGCAGTTCTTC
TRBV19	TRBJ1-5	-	-	CASSIRAGLNNQPQHF	TGTGCCAGTAGTATCAGGGCTGGCCTAAACAATCAGCCCCAGCATTTT
TRBV9	TRBJ2-3	TRBD1	-	CASSVSGQGWADTQYF	TGTGCCAGCAGCGTCTCAGGACAGGGGTGGGCAGATACGCAGTATTTT
TRBV15	TRBJ1-3	-	-	CATSRDGALPGTGNTIYF	TGTGCCACCAGCAGAGATGGAGCACTCCCAGGCACTGGAAACACCATATATTTT
TRBV11-2	TRBJ1-2	-	-	CASSLERGYTF	TGTGCCAGCAGCTTAGAACGCGGCTACACCTTC
TRBV28	TRBJ1-6	-	-	CASKTGKIAYNSPLHF	TGTGCCAGCAAAACAGGGAAAATAGCTTATAATTCACCCCTCCACTTT
TRBV29-1	TRBJ2-1	-	-	CSAPQSGYNEQFF	TGCAGCGCTCCCCAATCAGGGTACAATGAGCAGTTCTTC
TRBV27	TRBJ2-7	TRBD1	-	CASTPGTGVSYEQYF	TGTGCCAGCACTCCCGGGACAGGAGTCTCCTACGAGCAGTACTTC
TRBV7-8	TRBJ2-1	TRBD2	once	CASSFSLRRTSGIYNEQFF	TGTGCCAGCAGCTTTAGCCTTAGGAGGACTAGCGGGATCTACAATGAGCAGTTCTTC